These 30 T cell receptor beta chains originate from one sample sequenced in a study of T cell changes during pregnancy in multiple sclerosis. This table comes from immunoSEQ multiplex PCR, and its TCRdb copy is limited to in-frame clones, with some not included. The data show approximately 52,000 clones, about 92% seen once. The sample in question was CD4+ T cells from peripheral blood mononuclear cells, obtained after pregnancy. The receptors were sampled from a female donor with multiple sclerosis, enrolled in a pregnancy study.

The chain has TRBV29-1 and TRBJ2-3; TRBD1 is a possible D gene (6 bases). The germline V gene has CDR1 SQVTM and CDR2 ANQGSEA. V lost 2 bases to trimming and J lost 8 bases, with 14 bases between them. CDR3 length: 13 residues. As DNA, the CDR3 is TGCAGCGTTGAAAAGGGGGTTGGAGGTACGCAGTATTTT. Its translation is CSVEKGVGGTQYF.

The rearrangement uses TRBV5-4 and TRBJ2-1; 8 nucleotides line up with TRBD2. Germline loops: CDR1 SGHNT, CDR2 YYREEE (reference sequence). This CDR3 contains 15 residues. V dropped 4 bases and J dropped 3; count of bases not matched to a gene: 6. CDR3 nucleotide sequence: TGTGCCAGCAGCGAAGCGACTAGCGTCTACAATGAGCAGTTCTTC. Residues: CASSEATSVYNEQFF.

About this clone: The same CDR3 is also encoded by other DNA sequences in this sample. The gene calls are TRBV9 and TRBJ2-1; maybe TRBD1 (5 bases). Germline lookup yields CDR1 SGDLS and CDR2 YYNGEE. The CDR3 is 14 residues long. V lost 4 bases and J lost 4, with 12 bases in between. CDR3 amino acids: CASSPRGQYNEQFF. The CDR3 region has the DNA TGTGCCAGCAGCCCCCGCGGACAATACAATGAGCAGTTCTTC.

J is TRBJ2-3 and V is TRBV9, with D hard to call. This CDR3 spans 13 amino acids. Trimming shortened V by 0 bases and J by 4 bases, and 6 bases separated the two germline ends. CDR1 and CDR2 (germline): SGDLS, YYNGEE. The CDR3 DNA follows: TGTGCCAGCAGCGTAGGTAGCCCAGATACGCAGTATTTT. The encoded protein is CASSVGSPDTQYF. The entire variable domain, with the rest obtained from reference TRBV9 and TRBJ2-3, is as follows: DSGVTQTPKHLITATGQRVTLRCSPRSGDLSVYWYQQSLDQGLQFLIQYYNGEERAKGNILERFSAQQFPDLHSELNLSSLELGDSALYFCASSVGSPDTQYFGPGTRLTVL.

In this sample, this clone turned up a few times. The rearrangement joins TRBV11-2 to TRBJ1-1, with D hard to call. Trimming pared 1 base from V and 0 bases from J, leaving 6 bases between. The CDR3 spans 14 residues. Germline lookup yields CDR1 SGHAT and CDR2 FQNNGV. The CDR3 region has the DNA TGTGCCAGCAGCTTAGCACAAGTGAACACTGAAGCTTTCTTT. This translates into CASSLAQVNTEAFF.

The CDR3 bases are TGTGCCAGCAGTTTCGGGGACAGGGCCTATGGCTACACCTTC. It encodes CASSFGDRAYGYTF. The J gene is TRBJ1-2, the V gene TRBV28; TRBD1 agrees at 9 bases. V lost 3 bases to trimming and J lost 4 bases; unmatched junction nucleotides: 3. CDR1 and CDR2 from the germline V gene are MDHEN and SYDVKM. The length of the CDR3 is 14 residues.

The V gene is TRBV7-9, the J gene TRBJ2-5; the D gene is possibly TRBD1 (5 bases). The CDR3 spans 16 residues. The V gene's germline CDR1 is SEHNR and CDR2 FQNEAQ (reference sequence). V was trimmed by 3 bases and J by 0 bases, leaving 14 bases between them. Here the CDR3 reads CASSFPGHSYQETQYF. The CDR3 region has the DNA TGTGCCAGCAGCTTTCCCGGACACTCGTACCAAGAGACCCAGTACTTC.

V and J are TRBV5-1 and TRBJ2-5; D might be TRBD1 (5 bases). The V gene's germline CDR1 is SGHRS and CDR2 YFSETQ. V shed 2 bases and J shed 2 bases, with 13 bases lying between them. The CDR3 loop spans 15 amino acids. As DNA, the CDR3 is TGCGCCAGCAGCTTCAAGACAGAACCTCAAGAGACCCAGTACTTC. Translating it yields CASSFKTEPQETQYF.

The chain employs TRBV7-2 and TRBJ2-5; D is perhaps TRBD1 (6 bases). V gave up 2 bases and J gave up 2 bases, with 18 bases separating them. Per germline, CDR1 SGHTA and CDR2 FQGNSA. This CDR3 has 17 amino acids. The CDR3 bases are TGTGCCAGCAGCTTAAGAGGTTCCAGGGGAGATCAAGAGACCCAGTACTTC. Translation gives CASSLRGSRGDQETQYF.

J is TRBJ2-2 and V is TRBV7-9, with D maybe TRBD2 (6 bases). V was clipped by 2 bases and J by 6 bases, with 10 bases between them. Germline V lookup: CDR1 SEHNR, CDR2 FQNEAQ (reference sequence). The CDR3 extends over 14 amino acids. The CDR3 coding sequence is TGTGCCAGCAGCTTAACGACTAGTGCCGGGGAGCTGTTTTTT. This codes for CASSLTTSAGELFF.

J is TRBJ1-1 and V is TRBV7-9; a weak D match, TRBD1 (5 bases). Trimming shortened V by 1 base and J by 0 bases, and 9 bases separated the two germline ends. The CDR3 covers 15 residues. Per germline, CDR1 SEHNR and CDR2 FQNEAQ (reference sequence). DNA of the CDR3: TGTGCCAGCAGCTTAGTCCCAGGGATGAACACTGAAGCTTTCTTT. Translating gives CASSLVPGMNTEAFF.

V and J are TRBV25-1 and TRBJ2-3; possible D gene TRBD2, 7 bases. From germline, CDR1 is MGHDK and CDR2 SYGVNS. The CDR3 has 15 residues. Deletions cut 4 bases from V and 4 bases from J, with 15 bases between. The CDR3 coding sequence is TGTGCCAGCAGTGCCGTCCAGGGGAGGGCAGATACGCAGTATTTT. Protein sequence: CASSAVQGRADTQYF.

The rearrangement links TRBV5-1 to TRBJ2-3; the match to TRBD2 covers 8 bases. The CDR3 covers 16 residues. The germline V gene encodes CDR1 SGHRS and CDR2 YFSETQ. V shed 4 bases and J 2 bases; nucleotides not matched to a gene: 9. The CDR3 bases are TGCGCCAGCAGCGGTGGGCTAGCGGGTAACACAGATACGCAGTATTTT. Its protein is CASSGGLAGNTDTQYF. The full variable domain, rest sourced from reference TRBV5-1 and TRBJ2-3, is KAGVTQTPRYLIKTRGQQVTLSCSPISGHRSVSWYQQTPGQGLQFLFEYFSETQRNKGNFPGRFSGRQFSNSRSEMNVSTLELGDSALYLCASSGGLAGNTDTQYFGPGTRLTVL.

V and J are TRBV6-5 and TRBJ1-1, with D tentatively TRBD1 (6 bases). This CDR3 comprises 13 residues. Germline V CDR1 and CDR2: MNHEY, SVGAGI. V was cut by 11 bases and J by 4 bases, with 17 bases left in between. The CDR3 sequence is CAASQGPRTEAFF. CDR3 bases: TGTGCCGCGTCCCAGGGGCCTCGCACTGAAGCTTTCTTT.

CDR3 sequence (DNA): TGTGCCAGCAGCCCGGCCACGGCGAGGACAACCTACGAGCAGTACTTC. It encodes CASSPATARTTYEQYF. This chain links TRBV7-2 with TRBJ2-7; TRBD1 might be the D (5 bases). Germline values: CDR1 SGHTA, CDR2 FQGNSA. The ends were cut back, 5 bases at V and 2 bases at J, with 19 bases in the middle. The CDR3 covers 16 residues.

The genes are TRBV11-3 and TRBJ1-2; 8 bases map to TRBD1. From germline, CDR1 is SGHNT and CDR2 YENEEA. The CDR3 is made up of 14 amino acids. Germline trimming cut 6 bases from V and 8 bases from J; bases unmatched to any gene: 11. DNA of the CDR3: TGTGCCAGCAGGGCCACAGGGGGGATAAGCGGCTACACCTTC. Protein: CASRATGGISGYTF. The full variable domain, completed using reference TRBV11-3 and TRBJ1-2, is EAGVVQSPRYKIIEKKQPVAFWCNPISGHNTLYWYLQNLGQGPELLIRYENEEAVDDSQLPKDRFSAERLKGVDSTLKIQPAELGDSAVYLCASRATGGISGYTFGSGTRLTVV.

The chain recombines TRBV9 with TRBJ2-7, with 9 bases matching TRBD1. CDR3 size: 15 residues. After removal of 4 bases from V and 0 bases from J, the junction contained 5 bases not matched to a gene. The V gene's germline CDR1 is SGDLS and CDR2 YYNGEE. As DNA, the CDR3 is TGTGCCAGCAGCCTAGGACAGGGGAACTCCTACGAGCAGTACTTC. Amino acids: CASSLGQGNSYEQYF.

The chain joins TRBV10-3 to TRBJ2-7, with 7 bases matching TRBD2. The germline V gene encodes CDR1 ENHRY and CDR2 SYGVKD. The CDR3 is 15 residues long. V was clipped by 3 bases and J by 2 bases; unmatched bases: 7. The CDR3 sequence is CAISDKASGTYEQYF. CDR3 bases: TGTGCCATCAGTGATAAGGCTAGCGGAACCTACGAGCAGTACTTC.

The table lists this clone with a count of one. The V gene is TRBV18, the J gene TRBJ2-4, with TRBD2 identical over 10 bases. The CDR3 totals 16 residues. V was pared by 4 bases and J by 3 bases, with 6 bases of the junction left unmatched. CDR1 KGHSH and CDR2 LQKENI come from the germline V gene. CDR3 loop: CASSHTSGMVKNIQYF. The DNA of the CDR3 is TGTGCCAGCTCACACACTAGCGGGATGGTCAAAAACATTCAGTACTTC.

V is TRBV28 and J is TRBJ2-5; 11 nucleotides agree with TRBD2. Losses at the gene ends were 6 bases for V and 5 bases for J; bases not matched to a gene: 8. This CDR3 is built from 15 residues. The V gene's germline CDR1 is MDHEN and CDR2 SYDVKM. In DNA, the CDR3 is TGTGCCAGCAGCAATAGCGGGAGGGCCTCTGAGACCCAGTACTTC. Protein product: CASSNSGRASETQYF.

The chain is built from TRBV5-5 and TRBJ1-5; D remains unclear. Trimming pared 0 bases from V and 7 bases from J, leaving 8 bases between. CDR3 size: 13 residues. Germline V lookup: CDR1 SGHKS, CDR2 YYEKEE (reference sequence). The CDR3 DNA is TGTGCCAGCAGCTTGGGAGCTATACAGCCCCAGCATTTT. It encodes CASSLGAIQPQHF. Full variable domain (outside the CDR3, taken from reference TRBV5-5 and TRBJ1-5): DAGVTQSPTHLIKTRGQQVTLRCSPISGHKSVSWYQQVLGQGPQFIFQYYEKEERGRGNFPDRFSARQFPNYSSELNVNALLLGDSALYLCASSLGAIQPQHFGDGTRLSIL.

The chain employs TRBV6-1 and TRBJ2-2, with TRBD2 matching over 7 bases. J was trimmed by 4 bases and V by 6 bases; bases with no gene match: 8. Germline V gene sequence: CDR1 MNHNS, CDR2 SASEGT. This CDR3 has 15 amino acids. The CDR3 sequence: CASSGGLVFTGELFF. DNA for the CDR3: TGTGCCAGCAGCGGTGGACTAGTGTTCACCGGGGAGCTGTTTTTT.

The V and J genes are TRBV7-2 and TRBJ2-4; TRBD2 matches 10 bases. The CDR3 contains 18 residues. V was pared by 2 bases and J by 1 base, with 8 bases of the junction left unmatched. CDR1 SGHTA and CDR2 FQGNSA come from the germline V gene. The CDR3 bases are TGTGCCAGCAGCTTATCCCTAGCGGGAGTTCGGGCCAAAAACATTCAGTACTTC. Its translation: CASSLSLAGVRAKNIQYF.

Here the CDR3 reads CATSRDGLAGGPSHNEQFF. CDR3 nucleotide sequence: TGTGCCACCAGCAGAGATGGTTTAGCGGGAGGGCCCTCTCACAATGAGCAGTTCTTC. The rearrangement joins TRBV15 to TRBJ2-1; 11 nucleotides agree with TRBD2. The germline CDR1 and CDR2 sequences are LNHNV and YYDKDF (reference sequence). Losses at the gene ends were 0 bases for V and 5 bases for J; bases not matched to a gene: 12. This CDR3 comprises 19 residues.

This chain connects TRBV28 to TRBJ1-5; D is unresolved. The CDR3 is 12 residues long. Trimming left V 6 bases short and J 6 bases short, with 9 bases between. Germline CDR1 MDHEN, CDR2 SYDVKM. The CDR3 DNA reads as TGTGCCAGCAGAGAGGGTATTCAGCCCCAGCATTTT. It encodes CASREGIQPQHF.

The chain recombines TRBV28 with TRBJ1-5, with D unresolved. V dropped 2 bases and J dropped 1 base, with 9 bases sitting between them. CDR1 is MDHEN, CDR2 SYDVKM, per germline. This CDR3 has 15 amino acids. The CDR3 is CASSLPPGSNQPQHF. CDR3 bases: TGTGCCAGCAGTTTACCCCCAGGCAGCAATCAGCCCCAGCATTTT.

The genes are TRBV6-5 and TRBJ1-5, with TRBD1 matching over 8 bases. CDR3 length: 13 amino acids. The V gene end was trimmed by 6 bases and the J gene end by 6 bases; junction bases not matched to a gene: 4. The V gene's germline CDR1 is MNHEY and CDR2 SVGAGI. The CDR3 DNA follows: TGTGCCAGCAGCCAGGGGGCGACTCAGCCCCAGCATTTT. Translation: CASSQGATQPQHF.

V gene TRBV5-4 combines with J gene TRBJ2-1; 15 positions match TRBD2. V was pared by 5 bases and J by 6 bases, with 15 bases of the junction left unmatched. The germline CDR1 and CDR2 sequences are SGHNT and YYREEE (reference sequence). CDR3 size: 19 residues. CDR3 amino acids: CASSFRTSGRAPIPNEQFF. In nucleotides, the CDR3 is TGTGCCAGCAGTTTTCGGACTAGCGGGAGGGCCCCCATCCCCAATGAGCAGTTCTTC. Together with reference TRBV5-4 and TRBJ2-1, the CDR3 gives the full variable domain: ETGVTQSPTHLIKTRGQQVTLRCSSQSGHNTVSWYQQALGQGPQFIFQYYREEENGRGNFPPRFSGLQFPNYSSELNVNALELDDSALYLCASSFRTSGRAPIPNEQFFGPGTRLTVL.

This chain joins TRBV27 and TRBJ2-1; 12 bases agree with TRBD2. The V segment lost 2 bases and the J segment 2 bases; nucleotides outside the gene matches: 4. The CDR3 totals 17 residues. Looked up from germline, CDR1 is MNHEY and CDR2 is SMNVEV (reference sequence). CDR3 nucleotide sequence: TGTGCCAGCAGTTTACGGACTAGCGGGACCCCCTACAATGAGCAGTTCTTC. Residues: CASSLRTSGTPYNEQFF.

The chain carries TRBV7-9 and TRBJ2-1; 10 nucleotides agree with TRBD2. Germline V gene lookup returns CDR1 SEHNR and CDR2 FQNEAQ (reference sequence). The CDR3 spans 18 residues. J gave up 7 bases and V 2 bases, and 14 bases lay outside the gene matches. The chain's CDR3 is CASSLSGGLAGALNEQFF. DNA for the CDR3: TGTGCCAGCAGCTTATCGGGCGGGCTAGCGGGAGCCCTAAATGAGCAGTTCTTC. Using reference TRBV7-9 and TRBJ2-1 for the parts outside the CDR3, the full variable domain is DTGVSQNPRHKITKRGQNVTFRCDPISEHNRLYWYRQTLGQGPEFLTYFQNEAQLEKSRLLSDRFSAERPKGSFSTLEIQRTEQGDSAMYLCASSLSGGLAGALNEQFFGPGTRLTVL.